This T cell receptor (beta chain) emerged from a study of regulatory T cells in long-lasting Graves disease. This sample's time point: newly diagnosed GD, antithyroid drugs for less than 3 months. PBMC-extracted RNA yielded the TCR library. Building of the TCR beta libraries involved iRepertoire HTBI primers and Arm-PCR of CDR3 regions. TCRdb fed the multiplex PCR reads into MiXCR, producing one record per CDR3 protein. The sample lists about 400,000 distinct CDR3 sequences; around 16% were seen once. There are 14 residues in the CDR3. The V and J ends lost 2 bases and 2 bases respectively, with 10 bases between them. Looked up from germline, CDR1 is SQVTM and CDR2 is ANQGSEA. The table lists this clonotype with a few counts. These same records also appear under a second study, on T cells in Graves' hyperthyroidism and ophthalmopathy.

The receptor was derived from a woman aged 40-49 years with Graves disease. The sequences come from peripheral blood mononuclear cells (PBMCs), collected at new diagnosis, from a patient treated with antithyroid drugs. The rearrangement uses TRBV29-1 and TRBJ2-1; a weak D match, TRBD2 (6 bases). The CDR3 spells CSVERGGTYNEQFF. The DNA for the CDR3 is TGCAGCGTTGAAAGGGGAGGTACCTACAATGAGCAGTTCTTC.